The rows below give T cell receptor beta chains drawn from one sample of a study of blood T cell repertoires in COVID-19. The protocol was immunoSEQ multiplex PCR, while the TCRdb copy is restricted to in-frame clones and leaves out a portion. The repertoire consists of approximately 90,000 clones, with about 83% occurring once and the leading ten covering over 40%. Source material: peripheral blood. All receptors come from a human donor in a cohort sampled during active COVID-19. Each CDR3 is given with its conserved first and last residue. A D gene is named only where the DNA matches it firmly. The size of a clone is reported for some rows only, either as once, few or many, or as a class for expanded clones.

>-|TRBJ2-5|TRBV4-1|-
CASSQEAPGETQYF
TGCGCCAGCAGCCAAGAGGCGCCGGGAGAGACCCAGTACTTC
>TRBD2|TRBJ2-1|TRBV11-3|-
CASSLDRGGGSFDEQFF
TGTGCCAGCAGCTTAGATCGCGGCGGCGGGAGTTTCGATGAGCAGTTCTTC
>-|TRBJ2-7|TRBV28|-
CASSVRLATYEQYF
TGTGCCAGCAGTGTCCGACTTGCTACCTACGAGCAGTACTTC
>-|TRBJ2-6|TRBV19|-
CASSRFSGSGANVLTF
TGTGCCAGTAGTCGTTTTTCGGGCTCTGGGGCCAACGTCCTGACTTTC
>-|TRBJ1-2|TRBV25-1|-
CASSEAYHRGYTF
TGTGCCAGCAGTGAGGCTTATCATCGTGGCTACACCTTC
>TRBD1|TRBJ1-2|TRBV18|-
CASSLRQGISYGYTF
TGTGCCAGCTCACTAAGACAGGGGATATCCTATGGCTACACCTTC
>-|TRBJ2-2|TRBV7-2|-
CASSLGQAAGELFF
TGTGCCAGCAGCTTAGGGCAGGCCGCCGGGGAGCTGTTTTTT
>TRBD1|TRBJ2-1|TRBV6-5|-
CASSWDRASYNEQFF
TGTGCCAGCAGCTGGGACAGAGCCTCCTACAATGAGCAGTTCTTC
>-|TRBJ1-3|TRBV11-2|few
CASSRGRGSSGNTIYF
TGTGCCAGCAGCCGTGGACGGGGGAGCTCTGGAAACACCATATATTTT
>TRBD1|TRBJ1-2|TRBV7-2|-
CASSPRGQGYGYTF
TGTGCCAGCAGCCCCAGGGGGCAAGGGTATGGCTACACCTTC
>-|TRBJ1-3|TRBV4-3|-
CASSQGQLSGNTIYF
TGCGCCAGCAGCCAAGGACAGCTCTCTGGAAACACCATATATTTT
>-|TRBJ1-5|TRBV6-5|-
CASTGGGFQPQHF
TGTGCCAGCACGGGGGGAGGTTTTCAGCCCCAGCATTTT
>TRBD1|TRBJ1-2|TRBV7-9|-
CASSLGTGGAGGGYTF
TGTGCCAGCAGCTTGGGGACAGGGGGCGCGGGAGGAGGCTACACCTTC